One sample yielded the 32 T cell receptor beta chains listed below, sequenced in a study of T cell responses to AZD1222 COVID-19 vaccine. Measured with immunoSEQ multiplex PCR; TCRdb has only the in-frame clones, and not every one. Of under 150,000 clones in the sample, about 90% were seen once. The sequences come from peripheral blood, collected 28 days after the second AZD1222 dose. All receptors come from an adult who received the AZD1222 COVID-19 vaccine.

CDR3 nucleotides: TGCGCCAGCAGCCAAGTGGATCTGGGGCTAGCGGGATACAATGAGCAGTTCTTC. The encoded protein is CASSQVDLGLAGYNEQFF. This rearrangement joins TRBV4-1 to TRBJ2-1, with 9 bases aligning to TRBD2. In germline, CDR1 is MGHRA, CDR2 YSYEKL. The V and J ends lost 1 base and 4 bases, in that order; junction bases with no gene match: 11. The CDR3 spans 18 residues.

The chain couples TRBV6-5 to TRBJ2-3, with TRBD2 matching over 7 bases. V shed 5 bases, J shed 1 base, and the junction held 6 bases outside the gene matches. The CDR3 is 15 residues long. Looked up from germline, CDR1 is MNHEY and CDR2 is SVGAGI. In DNA, the CDR3 is TGTGCCAGCAGTCTTACTAGCGCCGGCACAGATACGCAGTATTTT. Translated: CASSLTSAGTDTQYF.

This clone has more than one count but fewer than ten. The rearrangement joins TRBV28 to TRBJ2-3; no clear D gene. This CDR3 spans 14 amino acids. Trimming took 1 base from V and 1 from J, leaving 6 bases between them. Germline V gene sequence: CDR1 MDHEN, CDR2 SYDVKM. The DNA of the CDR3 is TGTGCCAGCAGTTTATATCCAGGCACAGATACGCAGTATTTT. It translates to CASSLYPGTDTQYF.

The V gene is TRBV12-3 or TRBV12-4, the J gene TRBJ1-5, with D uncertain. The CDR3 is 13 residues long. Trimming cost V 3 bases and J 5 bases, with 8 bases left between them. The CDR3 here is CASSFGLYQPQHF. CDR3 nucleotides: TGTGCCAGCAGTTTCGGACTCTATCAGCCCCAGCATTTT.

This sequence joins TRBV11-2 and TRBJ1-6, with a possible D match to TRBD1 (5 bases). Germline CDR1 SGHAT, CDR2 FQNNGV. The CDR3 totals 15 residues. V was cut by 2 bases and J by 9 bases, with 14 bases left in between. The CDR3 nucleotides read TGTGCCAGCAGCTTATTGGCAGGGTGGGGTTCACCCCTCCACTTT. This sequence encodes CASSLLAGWGSPLHF.

V is TRBV27 and J is TRBJ1-6; 9 bases align to TRBD1. J gave up 7 bases and V 5 bases, and 6 bases lay outside the gene matches. The CDR3 length is 15 residues. Germline CDR1 MNHEY, CDR2 SMNVEV (reference sequence). The CDR3 region has the DNA TGTGCCAGCAGTAGACTGACAGGGGGGAATTCACCCCTCCACTTT. Protein product: CASSRLTGGNSPLHF.

The J gene is TRBJ2-1, the V gene TRBV6-5, with 10 positions matching TRBD2. This CDR3 has 14 residues. Germline V gene sequence: CDR1 MNHEY, CDR2 SVGAGI. The trim removed 6 bases at V and 9 bases at J, leaving 8 bases unmatched. The CDR3 coding sequence is TGTGCCAGCAGCTTCATGATAGCGGGAGGTGAGCAGTTCTTC. Amino acids: CASSFMIAGGEQFF.

The chain combines TRBV3-1 (or the pseudogene TRBV3-2) with TRBJ1-3; TRBD1 matches 7 bases. CDR1 is LGHDT, CDR2 YNNKEL, per germline (reference sequence). With V trimmed by 0 bases and J by 0 bases, 11 bases remained unmatched. The CDR3 has 19 residues. CDR3 in amino acids: CASSQDSSGTAISGNTIYF. CDR3 nucleotide sequence: TGTGCCAGCAGCCAAGATAGCTCCGGGACAGCGATCTCTGGAAACACCATATATTTT.

This chain joins TRBV10-2 and TRBJ2-1; no reliable D call. V lost 3 bases and J 8 bases, leaving 5 bases between the germline ends. The CDR3 runs 11 residues. CDR1 WSHSY and CDR2 SAAADI come from the germline V gene. The CDR3 region has the DNA TGCGCCAGCAGTGAAGCTGATGAGCAGTTCTTC. Amino acid sequence: CASSEADEQFF.

The rearrangement uses TRBV7-9 and TRBJ1-4, with 12 bases lining up with TRBD1. The V and J ends lost 5 bases and 8 bases, in that order; junction bases with no gene match: 12. The V gene's germline CDR1 is SEHNR and CDR2 FQNEAQ (reference sequence). This CDR3 is built from 17 residues. CDR3 DNA: TGTGCCAGCAGCCGGGGGACAGGGGGCGAACATGCGGAAAAACTGTTTTTT. It encodes CASSRGTGGEHAEKLFF.

The chain is built from TRBV29-1 and TRBJ1-1; 7 positions match TRBD1. The V segment lost 5 bases and the J segment 7 bases; nucleotides outside the gene matches: 7. The CDR3 loop spans 12 amino acids. The germline V gene encodes CDR1 SQVTM and CDR2 ANQGSEA. The DNA for the CDR3 is TGCAGCGTTCTGGAAAGGGGGCGTGAAGCTTTCTTT. Amino acids: CSVLERGREAFF.

The sample holds one count of this clone. The rearrangement uses TRBV11-3 and TRBJ2-5; 7 bases agree with TRBD2. J gave up 2 bases and V 4 bases, and 4 bases lay outside the gene matches. From germline, CDR1 is SGHNT and CDR2 YENEEA. The CDR3 has 14 amino acids. Here the CDR3 reads CASSSTGGQETQYF. The CDR3 DNA follows: TGTGCCAGCAGCTCAACCGGGGGGCAAGAGACCCAGTACTTC. Based on the CDR3 plus reference TRBV11-3 and TRBJ2-5, the full variable domain is EAGVVQSPRYKIIEKKQPVAFWCNPISGHNTLYWYLQNLGQGPELLIRYENEEAVDDSQLPKDRFSAERLKGVDSTLKIQPAELGDSAVYLCASSSTGGQETQYFGPGTRLLVL.

The chain carries TRBV27 and TRBJ2-1, with 11 bases matching TRBD2. The V gene's germline CDR1 is MNHEY and CDR2 SMNVEV (reference sequence). This CDR3 comprises 18 residues. After removal of 1 base from V and 2 bases from J, the junction contained 7 bases not matched to a gene. The DNA of the CDR3 is TGTGCCAGCAGTTTATGGGGTAGCGGGAGGGGGACCTACAATGAGCAGTTCTTC. It encodes CASSLWGSGRGTYNEQFF.

This CDR3 reads CASSTIQGATDTQYF. The CDR3 DNA reads TGTGCCAGCAGCACTATACAGGGGGCCACAGATACGCAGTATTTT. This rearrangement joins TRBV3-1 (or the pseudogene TRBV3-2) to TRBJ2-3; 9 bases map to TRBD1. The V and J ends lost 5 bases and 2 bases, in that order; junction bases with no gene match: 5. This CDR3 has 15 residues. Germline assignment: CDR1 LGHDT and CDR2 YNNKEL (reference sequence).

The genes are TRBV7-9 and TRBJ2-3; TRBD2 aligns across 8 bases. The CDR3 runs 15 residues. After removal of 1 base from V and 4 bases from J, the junction contained 4 bases not matched to a gene. Germline V gene lookup returns CDR1 SEHNR and CDR2 FQNEAQ (reference sequence). The CDR3 sequence: CASSLEAGAADTQYF. As DNA, the CDR3 is TGTGCCAGCAGCTTAGAAGCGGGGGCCGCAGATACGCAGTATTTT.

The V gene is TRBV4-2, the J gene TRBJ2-7, with D hard to call. The CDR3 has 16 residues. CDR1 is LGHNA, CDR2 YNFKEQ, per germline. V lost 0 bases and J lost 0, with 12 bases in between. The CDR3 nucleotides read TGTGCCAGCAGCCAAGATTGGAATGAGCCCTCCTACGAGCAGTACTTC. It encodes CASSQDWNEPSYEQYF.

The V gene is TRBV7-2, the J gene TRBJ2-5, with 7 bases aligning to TRBD1. Trimming removed 2 bases from V and 1 base from J; junction bases left unmatched: 10. This CDR3 is built from 17 residues. The germline V gene has CDR1 SGHTA and CDR2 FQGNSA. The CDR3 nucleotides are TGTGCCAGCAGCTTAACAACAGGGGCCCTCCTCCAAGAGACCCAGTACTTC. As protein: CASSLTTGALLQETQYF.

The chain employs TRBV5-1 and TRBJ2-2; 11 bases agree with TRBD2. This CDR3 contains 15 residues. Germline loops: CDR1 SGHRS, CDR2 YFSETQ. J was trimmed by 8 bases and V by 4 bases; bases with no gene match: 7. CDR3 bases: TGCGCCAGCAGCGCCGAACTAGCGGGAGTAGGGGAGCTGTTTTTT. Its protein is CASSAELAGVGELFF.

The chain combines TRBV13 with TRBJ1-1; no definite D call. The CDR3 has 14 residues. Per the germline V gene, CDR1 is PRHDT and CDR2 is FYEKMQ (reference sequence). V was shortened by 3 bases and J by 1 base, with 9 bases between the two germline ends. This CDR3 reads CASSFKGQNTEAFF. The CDR3, as DNA: TGTGCCAGCAGCTTTAAAGGGCAGAACACTGAAGCTTTCTTT. The full variable domain, in which reference TRBV13 and TRBJ1-1 provide the parts outside the CDR3, is AAGVIQSPRHLIKEKRETATLKCYPIPRHDTVYWYQQGPGQDPQFLISFYEKMQSDKGSIPDRFSAQQFSDYHSELNMSSLELGDSALYFCASSFKGQNTEAFFGQGTRLTVV.

The CDR3 loop is CSVERGRGTGELFF. In DNA, the CDR3 is TGCAGCGTTGAGCGTGGTCGGGGGACCGGGGAGCTGTTTTTT. V and J are TRBV29-1 and TRBJ2-2; D is perhaps TRBD2 (6 bases). Germline-derived CDR1 and CDR2 are SQVTM and ANQGSEA. Between the trimmed V and J ends, which lost 3 bases and 5 bases, there was a span of 13 bases. The CDR3 has 14 amino acids.

This sequence joins TRBV20-1 and TRBJ2-3; 8 bases fit TRBD2. The CDR3 loop spans 15 amino acids. CDR1 is DFQATT and CDR2 is SNEGSKA in the germline V gene (reference sequence). The V gene end was trimmed by 3 bases and the J gene end by 6 bases; junction bases not matched to a gene: 11. The CDR3, as DNA: TGCAGTGCTAGTGGGGTGGCGGGAGGTGGCGATACGCAGTATTTT. Translating it yields CSASGVAGGGDTQYF.

The gene calls are TRBV2 and TRBJ2-5; the match to TRBD1 covers 7 bases. V shed 2 bases and J 5 bases; nucleotides not matched to a gene: 11. CDR3 length equals 16 residues. Germline CDR1 is SNHLY and CDR2 is FYNNEI. The CDR3 region has the DNA TGTGCCAGCAGTGAAAAGTGGTACAGGGGATGGGAGACCCAGTACTTC. It is translated as CASSEKWYRGWETQYF.

V usage is TRBV28 and J usage is TRBJ2-3, with TRBD2 identical over 8 bases. CDR1 and CDR2 from the germline V gene are MDHEN and SYDVKM. The CDR3 consists of 18 residues. V lost 6 bases and J lost 5; bases outside the gene matches: 19. The CDR3 bases are TGTGCCAGCAGACCTCGTCCCCTCGGGACTAGGGACTTAGATACGCAGTATTTT. As protein: CASRPRPLGTRDLDTQYF. Combining the CDR3 with reference TRBV28 and TRBJ2-3 gives the whole variable domain DVKVTQSSRYLVKRTGEKVFLECVQDMDHENMFWYRQDPGLGLRLIYFSYDVKMKEKGDIPEGYSVSREKKERFSLILESASTNQTSMYLCASRPRPLGTRDLDTQYFGPGTRLTVL.

This clone was observed once. This chain links TRBV9 with TRBJ2-2, with D hard to call. The V end was cut by 0 bases, the J end by 6 bases, with 9 bases between. The germline gives CDR1 SGDLS, CDR2 YYNGEE. This CDR3 is built from 14 residues. The CDR3 loop is CASSVAALSGELFF. CDR3 in DNA: TGTGCCAGCAGCGTAGCTGCGCTCTCCGGGGAGCTGTTTTTT. The full variable domain, with the rest looked up from reference TRBV9 and TRBJ2-2, is DSGVTQTPKHLITATGQRVTLRCSPRSGDLSVYWYQQSLDQGLQFLIQYYNGEERAKGNILERFSAQQFPDLHSELNLSSLELGDSALYFCASSVAALSGELFFGEGSRLTVL.

The chain joins TRBV10-2 to TRBJ1-1; D uncertain. Germline assignment: CDR1 WSHSY and CDR2 SAAADI. Trimming cost V 0 bases and J 10 bases, with 6 bases left between them. CDR3 length: 11 amino acids. The CDR3 loop is CASSESRLAFF. The DNA for the CDR3 is TGCGCCAGCAGTGAGTCGAGGTTAGCTTTCTTT.

The V gene is TRBV18, the J gene TRBJ2-5; 8 bases map to TRBD1. Trimming at V came to 6 bases and at J to 7 bases, leaving 4 bases not matched to a gene. CDR3 length: 12 residues. CDR1 and CDR2 (germline): KGHSH, LQKENI. The CDR3 region is CASSLTGGTQYF. The CDR3 region has the DNA TGTGCCAGCTCGCTTACAGGGGGGACCCAGTACTTC.

The chain combines TRBV28 with TRBJ2-1; TRBD1 might be the D (5 bases). Germline V gives CDR1 MDHEN, CDR2 SYDVKM. The CDR3 loop spans 14 amino acids. V lost 6 bases and J lost 10, with 19 bases in between. CDR3 sequence reads: CASSSTWGLREQFF. The CDR3 nucleotides are TGTGCCAGCAGCTCCACGTGGGGCCTACGAGAGCAGTTCTTC. Complete variable domain (other parts from reference TRBV28 and TRBJ2-1): DVKVTQSSRYLVKRTGEKVFLECVQDMDHENMFWYRQDPGLGLRLIYFSYDVKMKEKGDIPEGYSVSREKKERFSLILESASTNQTSMYLCASSSTWGLREQFFGPGTRLTVL.

This clone was observed once. The CDR3 reads CASSSGPQIEKLFF. The CDR3 coding sequence is TGTGCCAGCAGTTCGGGACCGCAAATTGAAAAACTGTTTTTT. The chain is built from TRBV28 and TRBJ1-4; D is possibly TRBD1 (5 bases). The CDR3 contains 14 residues. V lost 4 bases and J lost 7, with 13 bases in between. Germline V gives CDR1 MDHEN, CDR2 SYDVKM.

The chain carries TRBV2 and TRBJ1-1; D possibly corresponds to TRBD1 (6 bases). Trimming took off 9 bases at V and 6 bases at J, with 20 bases between the two ends. Germline CDR1 and CDR2: SNHLY and FYNNEI. This CDR3 comprises 14 residues. For the CDR3, the DNA is TGTGCCAGTGATATCGGAAGGGGGGTCCCTGAAGCTTTCTTT. Its translation is CASDIGRGVPEAFF. Full variable domain (remainder filled in from reference TRBV2 and TRBJ1-1): EPEVTQTPSHQVTQMGQEVILRCVPISNHLYFYWYRQILGQKVEFLVSFYNNEISEKSEIFDDQFSVERPDGSNFTLKIRSTKLEDSAMYFCASDIGRGVPEAFFGQGTRLTVV.

The chain is built from TRBV6-5 and TRBJ2-7, with TRBD2 identical over 10 bases. The CDR3 runs to 15 residues. Trimming took 7 bases from V and 4 from J; bases not matched to a gene: 10. CDR1 is MNHEY and CDR2 is SVGAGI in the germline V gene. CDR3 sequence (DNA): TGTGCCAGCAAGAAAATTCCTAGCGGGAGTTACGAGCAGTACTTC. This sequence encodes CASKKIPSGSYEQYF.

V and J are TRBV5-5 and TRBJ2-1, with TRBD1 matching over 7 bases. V was pared by 3 bases and J by 12 bases, with 6 bases of the junction left unmatched. This CDR3 is built from 12 residues. CDR1 is SGHKS, CDR2 YYEKEE, per germline (reference sequence). The CDR3 DNA reads as TGTGCCAGCAGCTACTCCCCAGGGGGGCAGTTCTTC. This codes for CASSYSPGGQFF. Variable domain in full (rest from reference TRBV5-5 and TRBJ2-1): DAGVTQSPTHLIKTRGQQVTLRCSPISGHKSVSWYQQVLGQGPQFIFQYYEKEERGRGNFPDRFSARQFPNYSSELNVNALLLGDSALYLCASSYSPGGQFFGPGTRLTVL.

This rearrangement joins TRBV7-3 to TRBJ2-1; D not certain. V was trimmed by 2 bases and J by 1 base, leaving 3 bases between them. The CDR3 length is 13 residues. CDR1 is SGHTA and CDR2 is FQGTGA in the germline V gene. CDR3 amino acids: CASSLASYNEQFF. The CDR3, as DNA: TGTGCCAGCAGCTTAGCGTCCTACAATGAGCAGTTCTTC.